This TCR beta chain was identified in a study of cytomegalovirus exposure and HLA in healthy donors. Study results and caveats: Presence/absence analyses assumed roughly uniform sequencing depth across donors. The listing of 150 or so TCR beta chains classed them as cytomegalovirus-associated.

As for this clone: Its antigen is as yet unknown.

The study ran its PCR with 60 Vbeta and 13 Jbeta primers. TCRdb's table, derived via immunoSEQ multiplex PCR, lists solely in-frame clones and lacks some. The sample holds some 96,000 clones; roughly three fifths are singletons and the top ten take roughly 3.2%. Per the germline V gene, CDR1 is SGHAT and CDR2 is FQNNGV. V shed 3 bases and J 6 bases; nucleotides not matched to a gene: 10. The CDR3 spans 16 residues. This chain connects TRBV11-2 to TRBJ2-7, with 11 bases that match TRBD1. The receptor was isolated from a man between 60 and 75 years old in good health and CMV-seronegative. Source material: PBMCs. In DNA, the CDR3 is TGTGCCAGCAGCTTCCGGCGGGGACAGGGGGGGCCCGAGCAGTACTTC. This codes for CASSFRRGQGGPEQYF.